This T cell receptor (beta chain) is from a study of vaccination effects on CD4 cells after COVID-19. Study details: Post-vaccine specimens were collected at a median of 72 days following the second dose.

CDR1 is MNHNY and CDR2 is SVGAGI in the germline V gene (reference sequence). The CDR3 consists of 15 residues. Trimming shortened V by 0 bases and J by 4 bases, and 12 bases separated the two germline ends. Assay: immunoSEQ multiplex PCR; the TCRdb copy retains only in-frame clones and omits some. The table shows more than 13,000 clones, with about 75% occurring only once. Using viral peptide pools, the ViraFEST assay grew out antigen-specific CD4+ T cells prior to sequencing. Once cultured for approximately 10 days, the cells underwent separation to obtain CD4+ T cells. The participants, recipients of two vaccine doses, got either BNT162b2 or mRNA-1273. Cultures used 1.5 million to 2 million PBMC per well, approximately 10 IU/ml IL-2 and approximately 11 ug/ml peptides. Cultures had half their medium replaced with IL-2 medium on days 3 and 7. For this clone: The antigen is undetermined.

The rearrangement joins TRBV6-6 to TRBJ1-1, with D tentatively TRBD1 (6 bases). The receptor was derived from a human donor who received a COVID-19 vaccine. The source material was CD4+ T cells from PBMCs cultured with HCoV-NL63 spike peptides, sampled after COVID-19 vaccination. DNA of the CDR3: TGTGCCAGCAGTTACTCAAGGGGGGTTGGCACTGAAGCTTTCTTT. Translated: CASSYSRGVGTEAFF.